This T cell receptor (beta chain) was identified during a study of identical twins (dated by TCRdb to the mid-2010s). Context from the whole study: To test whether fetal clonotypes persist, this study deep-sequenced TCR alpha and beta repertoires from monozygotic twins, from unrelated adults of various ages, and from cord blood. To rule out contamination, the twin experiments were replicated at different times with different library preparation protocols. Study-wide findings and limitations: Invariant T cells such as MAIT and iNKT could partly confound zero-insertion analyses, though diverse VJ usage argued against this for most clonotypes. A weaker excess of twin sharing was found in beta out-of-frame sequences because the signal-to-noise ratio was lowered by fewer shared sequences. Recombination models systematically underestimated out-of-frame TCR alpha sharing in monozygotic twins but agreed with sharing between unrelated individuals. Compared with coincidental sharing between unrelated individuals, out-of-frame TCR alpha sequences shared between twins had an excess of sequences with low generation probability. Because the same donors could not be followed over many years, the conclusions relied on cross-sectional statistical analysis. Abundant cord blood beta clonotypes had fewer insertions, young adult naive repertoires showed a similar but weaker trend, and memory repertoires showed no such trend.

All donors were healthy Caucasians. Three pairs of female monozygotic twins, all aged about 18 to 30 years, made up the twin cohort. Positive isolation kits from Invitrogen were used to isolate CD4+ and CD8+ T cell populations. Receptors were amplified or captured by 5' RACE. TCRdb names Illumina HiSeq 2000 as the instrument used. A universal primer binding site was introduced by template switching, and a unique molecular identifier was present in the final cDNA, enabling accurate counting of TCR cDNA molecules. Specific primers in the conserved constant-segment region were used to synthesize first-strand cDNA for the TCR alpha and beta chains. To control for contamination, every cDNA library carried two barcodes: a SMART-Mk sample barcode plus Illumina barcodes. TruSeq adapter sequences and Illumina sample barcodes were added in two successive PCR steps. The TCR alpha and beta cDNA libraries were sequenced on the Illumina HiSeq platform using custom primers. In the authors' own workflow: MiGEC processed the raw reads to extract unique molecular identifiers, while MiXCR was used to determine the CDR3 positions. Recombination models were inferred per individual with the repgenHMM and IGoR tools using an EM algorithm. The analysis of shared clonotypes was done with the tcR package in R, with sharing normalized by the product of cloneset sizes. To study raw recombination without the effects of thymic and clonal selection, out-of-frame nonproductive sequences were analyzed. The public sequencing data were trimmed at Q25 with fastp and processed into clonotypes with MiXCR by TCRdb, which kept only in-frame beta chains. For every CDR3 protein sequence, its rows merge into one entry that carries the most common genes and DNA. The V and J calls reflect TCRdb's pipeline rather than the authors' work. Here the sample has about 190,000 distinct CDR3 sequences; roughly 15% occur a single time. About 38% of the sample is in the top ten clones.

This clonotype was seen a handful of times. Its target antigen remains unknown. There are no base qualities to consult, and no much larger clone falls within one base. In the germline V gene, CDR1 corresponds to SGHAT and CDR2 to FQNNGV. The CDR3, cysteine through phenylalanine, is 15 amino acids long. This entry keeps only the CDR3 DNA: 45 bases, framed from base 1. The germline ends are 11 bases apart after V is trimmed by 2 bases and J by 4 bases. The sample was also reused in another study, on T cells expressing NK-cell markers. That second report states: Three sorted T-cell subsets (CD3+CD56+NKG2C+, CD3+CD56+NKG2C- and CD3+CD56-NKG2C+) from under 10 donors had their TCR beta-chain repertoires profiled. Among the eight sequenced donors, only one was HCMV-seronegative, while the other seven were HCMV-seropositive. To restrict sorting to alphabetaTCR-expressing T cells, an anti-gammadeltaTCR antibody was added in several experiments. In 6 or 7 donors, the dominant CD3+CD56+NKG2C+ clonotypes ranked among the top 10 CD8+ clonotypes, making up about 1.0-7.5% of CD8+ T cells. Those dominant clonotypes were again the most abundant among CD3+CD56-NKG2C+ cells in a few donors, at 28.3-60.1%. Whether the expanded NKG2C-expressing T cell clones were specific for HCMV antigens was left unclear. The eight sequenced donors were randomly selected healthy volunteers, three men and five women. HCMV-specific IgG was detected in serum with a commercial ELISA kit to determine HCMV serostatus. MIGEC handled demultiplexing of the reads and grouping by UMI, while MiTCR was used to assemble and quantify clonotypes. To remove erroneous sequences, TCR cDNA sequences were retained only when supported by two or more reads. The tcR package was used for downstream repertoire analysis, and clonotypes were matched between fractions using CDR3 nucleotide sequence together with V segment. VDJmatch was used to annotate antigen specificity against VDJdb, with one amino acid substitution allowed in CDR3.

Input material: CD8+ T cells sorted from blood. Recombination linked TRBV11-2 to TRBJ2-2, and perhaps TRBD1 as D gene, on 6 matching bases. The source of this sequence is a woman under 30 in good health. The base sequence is TGTGCCAGCAGCTTACCCTCAGGGGTCACCGGGGAGCTGTTTTTT. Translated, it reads CASSLPSGVTGELFF.